A single sample gave rise to the 24 T cell receptor beta chains below, sequenced in a study of cytomegalovirus exposure and HLA in healthy donors. Clones were sequenced by immunoSEQ multiplex PCR, and TCRdb holds only the in-frame ones, with some missing. The repertoire consists of about 160,000 clones, with approximately 84% occurring once and the leading ten covering 9.5% to 13%. The sample comprised PBMCs. Receptors were obtained from a man aged 25 to 40 in good health and CMV-seropositive.

V gene TRBV28 combines with J gene TRBJ1-2, with 8 bases lining up with TRBD1. Germline V gives CDR1 MDHEN, CDR2 SYDVKM. The CDR3 is made up of 15 amino acids. Germline trimming cut 3 bases from V and 4 bases from J; bases unmatched to any gene: 7. This CDR3 reads CASSFPWTGLYGYTF. Here the CDR3 DNA reads TGTGCCAGCAGTTTCCCCTGGACAGGGCTCTATGGCTACACCTTC.

The chain couples TRBV9 to TRBJ1-1, with D tentatively TRBD1 (5 bases). The CDR3 length is 15 residues. From germline, CDR1 is SGDLS and CDR2 YYNGEE. V lost 0 bases and J 0 bases, leaving 9 bases between the germline ends. DNA of the CDR3: TGTGCCAGCAGCGTAGGTCAGGGCTTGAACACTGAAGCTTTCTTT. Protein product: CASSVGQGLNTEAFF.

In this sample, this clone turned up many times. The chain combines TRBV19 with TRBJ1-1; 7 positions match TRBD1. Germline CDR1 is LNHDA and CDR2 is SQIVND (reference sequence). The junction had 5 bases not matched to a gene; V was cut back by 7 bases and J by 6 bases. The length of the CDR3 is 12 residues. CDR3 bases: TGTGCCAGTACCCCCAGGGGGGCTGAAGCTTTCTTT. As protein: CASTPRGAEAFF.

This CDR3 is CASSGLAGDTGELFF. The CDR3 DNA follows: TGTGCCAGCAGTGGGCTAGCAGGGGACACCGGGGAGCTGTTTTTT. The gene calls are TRBV6-4 and TRBJ2-2; weak D call: TRBD1 (6 bases). This CDR3 contains 15 residues. The ends were cut back, 4 bases at V and 3 bases at J, with 12 bases in the middle. Germline CDR1 and CDR2: MRHNA and SNTAGT.

The rearrangement uses TRBV4-3 and TRBJ2-1; TRBD1 aligns across 9 bases. V trimming: 4 bases; J trimming: 6 bases; junction bases outside the gene matches: 10. Germline-derived CDR1 and CDR2 are LGHNA and YSLEER. The CDR3 has 16 amino acids. The CDR3 DNA reads TGCGCCAGCAGCCTAGAAACGGGACAGGGACGCAATGAGCAGTTCTTC. It encodes CASSLETGQGRNEQFF.

The rearrangement uses TRBV4-3 and TRBJ2-3; maybe TRBD1 (7 bases). V was clipped by 0 bases and J by 5 bases, with 12 bases between them. The germline V gene encodes CDR1 LGHNA and CDR2 YSLEER. The CDR3 extends over 15 amino acids. The CDR3 DNA is TGCGCCAGCAGCCAAGATCAGCAGGGGGGAGATACGCAGTATTTT. Protein sequence: CASSQDQQGGDTQYF.

The J gene is TRBJ2-2, the V gene TRBV9; possible D gene TRBD1, 5 bases. Germline assignment: CDR1 SGDLS and CDR2 YYNGEE. The CDR3 is 16 amino acids. Trimming took 0 bases from V and 1 from J, leaving 10 bases between them. The CDR3 DNA follows: TGTGCCAGCAGCGTAGCCGAACAGGTGAACACCGGGGAGCTGTTTTTT. Its protein product is CASSVAEQVNTGELFF.

V and J are TRBV9 and TRBJ2-1; 7 bases align to TRBD2. The CDR3 spans 14 residues. V trimming: 4 bases; J trimming: 7 bases; junction bases outside the gene matches: 8. The germline V gene encodes CDR1 SGDLS and CDR2 YYNGEE. CDR3 nucleotides: TGTGCCAGCAGCTCCAGGACTAGTGTGAATGAGCAGTTCTTC. Protein product: CASSSRTSVNEQFF.

This clone has just one count. The junction does not match germline at one end; this may be a read error. The chain couples TRBV7-7 to TRBJ2-5; TRBD2 aligns across 7 bases. The length of the CDR3 is 13 residues. The V gene's germline CDR1 is SSHAT and CDR2 FNYEAQ (reference sequence). The CDR3: CASSRGEEETQYF. DNA for the CDR3: TGTGCTAGCAGTCGGGGGGAGGAAGAGACCCAGTACTTC.

This chain connects TRBV6-1 to TRBJ2-4, with TRBD1 as a possible D gene (5 bases). V lost 2 bases, J lost 5 bases, and 19 bases lay in between. Germline V gene data show CDR1 as MNHNS and CDR2 as SASEGT. CDR3 length equals 17 residues. CDR3 coding DNA: TGTGCCAGCAGTGAATGGTTAAGGGGCCGTAGAGAAAACATTCAGTACTTC. This codes for CASSEWLRGRRENIQYF.

V gene TRBV29-1 combines with J gene TRBJ2-3; D possibly corresponds to TRBD2 (6 bases). Germline V gene data show CDR1 as SQVTM and CDR2 as ANQGSEA. The length of the CDR3 is 14 residues. In DNA, the CDR3 is TGCAGGGCTGAGGCGGGGCTAAGCACAGATACGCAGTATTTT. This codes for CRAEAGLSTDTQYF.

The chain's CDR3 is CASSIGGTEQYF. The CDR3 region has the DNA TGCGCCAGCAGCATTGGAGGCACCGAGCAGTACTTC. The chain links TRBV5-1 to TRBJ2-7; tentatively, D is TRBD2 (5 bases). The germline V gene has CDR1 SGHRS and CDR2 YFSETQ. CDR3 length equals 12 residues. Trimming cost V 4 bases and J 6 bases, with 11 bases left between them.

This clone was detected only once. The V gene is TRBV2, the J gene TRBJ2-7; D possibly corresponds to TRBD2 (5 bases). V was clipped by 6 bases and J by 2 bases, with 20 bases between them. The CDR3 runs to 16 residues. Germline V gene data show CDR1 as SNHLY and CDR2 as FYNNEI. CDR3 region: CASRDLAWGATYEQYF. CDR3 DNA sequence: TGTGCCAGCAGGGACTTGGCTTGGGGTGCGACCTACGAGCAGTACTTC.

The rearrangement joins TRBV7-3 to TRBJ2-3; D call uncertain. Germline lookup yields CDR1 SGHTA and CDR2 FQGTGA. The CDR3 consists of 12 residues. V dropped 8 bases and J dropped 6 bases, with 12 bases sitting between them. In DNA form, the CDR3 reads TGTGCCAGCGTCTGGGCTGGGGATACGCAGTATTTT. Its protein is CASVWAGDTQYF.

With respect to this clone: At one end, the junction sequence differs from germline, possibly due to a read error. The rearrangement uses TRBV7-7 and TRBJ2-7, with a possible D match to TRBD1 (6 bases). This CDR3 is 14 amino acids long. CDR1 is SSHAT and CDR2 is FNYEAQ in the germline V gene (reference sequence). The CDR3 nucleotides read TGTGCTAGCAGCTCGGGCAGGCAGGGGAGCGAGCAGTACTTC. Protein sequence: CASSSGRQGSEQYF.

This clone was detected only a few times. CDR3: CASKAPSGNEQFF. Here the CDR3 DNA reads TGTGCCAGCAAAGCGCCTTCGGGAAATGAGCAGTTCTTC. V is TRBV7-3 and J is TRBJ2-1, with D possibly being TRBD2 (5 bases). Germline CDR1 and CDR2: SGHTA and FQGTGA. Trimming pared 7 bases from V and 7 bases from J, leaving 14 bases between. The CDR3 contains 13 residues.

V and J are TRBV12-5 and TRBJ2-1, with D possibly being TRBD2 (7 bases). The CDR3 consists of 13 residues. Trimming removed 7 bases from V and 9 bases from J, with 16 bases in between. Germline V gives CDR1 LGHNT, CDR2 FRNRAP. The CDR3, as DNA: TGTGCTAGTGCCCGGGGAGGGGGGCCTGAGCAGTTCTTC. It translates to CASARGGGPEQFF.

The chain uses TRBV27 and TRBJ1-1; 8 bases are a match to TRBD1. The CDR3 runs 11 residues. J gave up 11 bases and V 7 bases, and 6 bases lay outside the gene matches. Per the germline V gene, CDR1 is MNHEY and CDR2 is SMNVEV (reference sequence). The CDR3 DNA is TGTGCCAGCATGGACAGGGAGGCGGCTTTCTTT. This gives the protein CASMDREAAFF.

The rearrangement links TRBV10-3 to TRBJ2-7; 9 bases align to TRBD1. Germline CDR1 is ENHRY and CDR2 is SYGVKD. There are 15 residues in the CDR3. V dropped 10 bases and J dropped 3; count of bases not matched to a gene: 13. The CDR3 is CATVDGTGWYYEQYF. In DNA form, the CDR3 reads TGTGCCACCGTCGATGGGACAGGGTGGTACTACGAGCAGTACTTC.

In its sample, this clone was seen a few times. V usage is TRBV28 and J usage is TRBJ1-5; perhaps TRBD1 as D (5 bases). The germline V gene has CDR1 MDHEN and CDR2 SYDVKM. The CDR3 has 14 amino acids. Trimming cost V 6 bases and J 3 bases, with 12 bases left between them. The chain's CDR3 is CASSLQATNQPQHF. The DNA for the CDR3 is TGTGCCAGCAGCCTACAGGCAACCAATCAGCCCCAGCATTTT.

This chain uses TRBV30 with TRBJ1-6; perhaps TRBD1 as D (6 bases). The germline V gene encodes CDR1 GTSNPN and CDR2 SVGIG (reference sequence). The CDR3 totals 15 residues. V gave up 3 bases and J gave up 7 bases, with 16 bases separating them. CDR3 in amino acids: CAWRKQGALNSPLHF. The CDR3 DNA follows: TGTGCCTGGAGAAAACAGGGTGCCCTCAATTCACCCCTCCACTTT.

The gene calls are TRBV19 and TRBJ2-2; D is perhaps TRBD2 (6 bases). The germline CDR1 and CDR2 sequences are LNHDA and SQIVND (reference sequence). V was trimmed by 0 bases and J by 13 bases, leaving 12 bases between them. This CDR3 spans 13 amino acids. The CDR3 nucleotides read TGTGCCAGTAGTATAGAGTGGCAGGGAGGGCTGTTTTTT. It encodes CASSIEWQGGLFF.

For the CDR3, the DNA is TGTGTCAGAAGCGCAGTGGACAGCTCCTCTGGAAACACCATATATTTT. It is translated as CVRSAVDSSSGNTIYF. The genes are TRBV7-5 and TRBJ1-3; whether TRBD1, the table's D call, matches the DNA was not checked. TRBV7-5 is a recognized pseudogene. The CDR3 runs 16 residues.

J is TRBJ2-2 and V is TRBV28; maybe TRBD1 (5 bases). This CDR3 comprises 13 residues. V lost 8 bases and J 5 bases, leaving 12 bases between the germline ends. From germline, CDR1 is MDHEN and CDR2 SYDVKM. The CDR3 is CASQKAGTGELFF. The CDR3, as DNA: TGTGCCAGCCAAAAGGCAGGGACCGGGGAGCTGTTTTTT.